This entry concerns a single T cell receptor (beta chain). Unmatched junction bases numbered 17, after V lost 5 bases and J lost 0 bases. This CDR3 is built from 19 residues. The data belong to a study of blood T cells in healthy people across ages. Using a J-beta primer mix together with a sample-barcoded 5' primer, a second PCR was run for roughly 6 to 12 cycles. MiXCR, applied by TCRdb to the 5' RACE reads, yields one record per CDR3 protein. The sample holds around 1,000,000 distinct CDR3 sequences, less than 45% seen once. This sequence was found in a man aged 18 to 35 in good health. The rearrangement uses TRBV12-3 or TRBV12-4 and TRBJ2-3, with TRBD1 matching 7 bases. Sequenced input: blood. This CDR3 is CASSSRFGDRAPSTDTQYF. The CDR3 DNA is TGTGCCAGCAGTAGTCGGTTTGGGGACAGAGCCCCTAGCACAGATACGCAGTATTTT.